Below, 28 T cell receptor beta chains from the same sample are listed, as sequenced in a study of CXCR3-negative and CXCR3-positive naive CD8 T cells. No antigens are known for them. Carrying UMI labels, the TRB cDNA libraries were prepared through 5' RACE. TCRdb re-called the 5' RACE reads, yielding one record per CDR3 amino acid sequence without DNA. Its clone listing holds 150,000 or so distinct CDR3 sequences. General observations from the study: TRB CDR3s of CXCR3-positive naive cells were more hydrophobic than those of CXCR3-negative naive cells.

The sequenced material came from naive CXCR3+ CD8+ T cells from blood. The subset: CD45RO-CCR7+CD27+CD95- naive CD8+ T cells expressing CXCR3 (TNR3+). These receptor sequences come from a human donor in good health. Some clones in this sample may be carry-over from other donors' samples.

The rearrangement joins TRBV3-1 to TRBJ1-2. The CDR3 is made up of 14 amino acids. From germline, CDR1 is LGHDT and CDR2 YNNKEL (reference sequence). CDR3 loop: CASSQDSNYYGYTF.

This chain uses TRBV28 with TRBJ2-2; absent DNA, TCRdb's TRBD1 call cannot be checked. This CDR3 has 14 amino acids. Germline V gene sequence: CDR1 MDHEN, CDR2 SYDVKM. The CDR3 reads CALRGRGVAGELFF.

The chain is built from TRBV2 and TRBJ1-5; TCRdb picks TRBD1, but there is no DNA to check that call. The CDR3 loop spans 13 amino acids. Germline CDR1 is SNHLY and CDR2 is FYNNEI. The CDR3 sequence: CASRGRLNQPQHF. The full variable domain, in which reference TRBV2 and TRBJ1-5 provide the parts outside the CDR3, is EPEVTQTPSHQVTQMGQEVILRCVPISNHLYFYWYRQILGQKVEFLVSFYNNEISEKSEIFDDQFSVERPDGSNFTLKIRSTKLEDSAMYFCASRGRLNQPQHFGDGTRLSIL.

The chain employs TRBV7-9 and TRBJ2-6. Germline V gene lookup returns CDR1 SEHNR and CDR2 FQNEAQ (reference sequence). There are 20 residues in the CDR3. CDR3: CASSSVVSLNWNSGANVLTF. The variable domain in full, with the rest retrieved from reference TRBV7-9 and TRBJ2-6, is DTGVSQNPRHKITKRGQNVTFRCDPISEHNRLYWYRQTLGQGPEFLTYFQNEAQLEKSRLLSDRFSAERPKGSFSTLEIQRTEQGDSAMYLCASSSVVSLNWNSGANVLTFGAGSRLTVL.

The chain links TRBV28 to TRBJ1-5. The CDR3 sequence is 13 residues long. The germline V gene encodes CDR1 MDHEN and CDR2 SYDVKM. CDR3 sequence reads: CASSLLGYQPQHF.

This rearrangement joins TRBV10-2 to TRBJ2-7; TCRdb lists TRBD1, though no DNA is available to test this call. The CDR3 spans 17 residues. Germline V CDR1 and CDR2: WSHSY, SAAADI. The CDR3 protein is CASSEFPQAGASYEQYF.

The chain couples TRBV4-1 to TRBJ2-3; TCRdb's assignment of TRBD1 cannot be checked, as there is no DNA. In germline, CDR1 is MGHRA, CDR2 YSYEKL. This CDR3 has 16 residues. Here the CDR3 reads CASSPKRGASTDTQYF.

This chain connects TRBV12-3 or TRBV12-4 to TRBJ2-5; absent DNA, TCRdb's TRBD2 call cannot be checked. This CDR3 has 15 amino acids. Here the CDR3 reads CASSSFGVAGGTQYF.

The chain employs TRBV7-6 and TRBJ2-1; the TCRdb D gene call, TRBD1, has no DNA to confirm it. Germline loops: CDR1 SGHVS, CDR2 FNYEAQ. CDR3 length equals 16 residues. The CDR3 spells CARSLYMPPGGDEQFF. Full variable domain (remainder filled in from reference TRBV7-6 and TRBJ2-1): GAGVSQSPRYKVTKRGQDVALRCDPISGHVSLYWYRQALGQGPEFLTYFNYEAQQDKSGLPNDRFSAERPEGSISTLTIQRTEQRDSAMYRCARSLYMPPGGDEQFFGPGTRLTVL.

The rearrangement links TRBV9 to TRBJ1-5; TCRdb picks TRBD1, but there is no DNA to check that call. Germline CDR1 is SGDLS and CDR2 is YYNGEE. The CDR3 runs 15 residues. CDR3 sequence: CASSVAGGSNQPQHF.

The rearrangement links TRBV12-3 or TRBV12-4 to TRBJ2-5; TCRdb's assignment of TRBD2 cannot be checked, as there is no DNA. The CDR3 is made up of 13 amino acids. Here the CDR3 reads CASSSRDLETQYF.

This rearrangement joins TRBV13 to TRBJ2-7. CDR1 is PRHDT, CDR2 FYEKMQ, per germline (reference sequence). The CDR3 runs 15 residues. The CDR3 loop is CASSVGRSTSYEQYF.

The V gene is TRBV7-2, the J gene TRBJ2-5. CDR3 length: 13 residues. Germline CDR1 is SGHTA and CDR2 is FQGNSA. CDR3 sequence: CASSSDPTETQYF.

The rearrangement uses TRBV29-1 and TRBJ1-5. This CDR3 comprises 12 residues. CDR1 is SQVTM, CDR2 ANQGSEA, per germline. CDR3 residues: CSVRRWHQPQHF.

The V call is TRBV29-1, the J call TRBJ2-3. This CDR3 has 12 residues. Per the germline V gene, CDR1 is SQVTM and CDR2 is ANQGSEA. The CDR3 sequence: CSVEDLWDTQYF.

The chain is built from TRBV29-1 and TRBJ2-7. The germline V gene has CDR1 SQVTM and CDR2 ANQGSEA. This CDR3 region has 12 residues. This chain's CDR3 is CSVEGGTYEQYF.

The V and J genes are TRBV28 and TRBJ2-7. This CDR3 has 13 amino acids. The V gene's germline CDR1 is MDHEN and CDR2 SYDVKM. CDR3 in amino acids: CASSLLRIYEQYF. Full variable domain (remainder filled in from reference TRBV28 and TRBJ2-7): DVKVTQSSRYLVKRTGEKVFLECVQDMDHENMFWYRQDPGLGLRLIYFSYDVKMKEKGDIPEGYSVSREKKERFSLILESASTNQTSMYLCASSLLRIYEQYFGPGTRLTVT.

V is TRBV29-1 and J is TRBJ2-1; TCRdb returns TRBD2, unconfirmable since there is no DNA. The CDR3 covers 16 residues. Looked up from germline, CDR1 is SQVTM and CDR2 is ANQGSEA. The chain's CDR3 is CSVEGLAGGLNNEQFF.

CDR3: CASSHGTDQPQHF. The genes are TRBV3-1 and TRBJ1-5; TCRdb's D gene call, TRBD1, goes unchecked for lack of DNA. CDR1 LGHDT and CDR2 YNNKEL come from the germline V gene (reference sequence). The CDR3 has 13 residues.

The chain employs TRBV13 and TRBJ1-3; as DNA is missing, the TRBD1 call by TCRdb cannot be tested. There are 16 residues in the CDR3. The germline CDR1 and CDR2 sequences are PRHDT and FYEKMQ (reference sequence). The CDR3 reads CASSGTGISTGNTIYF.

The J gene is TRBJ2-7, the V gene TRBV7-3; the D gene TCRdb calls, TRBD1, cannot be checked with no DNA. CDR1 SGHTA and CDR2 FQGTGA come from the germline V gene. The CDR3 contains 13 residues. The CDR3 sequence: CASSLGPLYEQYF.

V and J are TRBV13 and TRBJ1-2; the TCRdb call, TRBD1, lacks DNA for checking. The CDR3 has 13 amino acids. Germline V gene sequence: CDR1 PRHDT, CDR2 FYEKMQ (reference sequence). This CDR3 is CASSIDRVYGYTF.

The CDR3 region is CASSEERVTYNEQFF. The rearrangement links TRBV5-6 to TRBJ2-1; TCRdb designates TRBD2, a call that cannot be tested without DNA. The CDR3 runs to 15 residues. The germline V gene encodes CDR1 SGHDT and CDR2 YYEEEE.

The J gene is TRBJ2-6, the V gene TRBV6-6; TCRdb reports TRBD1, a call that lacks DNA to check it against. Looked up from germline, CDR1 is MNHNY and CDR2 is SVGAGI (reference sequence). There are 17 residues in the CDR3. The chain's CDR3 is CASRGQGVVSGANVLTF.

CDR3: CASRSIGLAVTDTQYF. The chain couples TRBV7-9 to TRBJ2-3; with no DNA, the TCRdb D assignment of TRBD2 cannot be verified. Germline V gene sequence: CDR1 SEHNR, CDR2 FQNEAQ (reference sequence). This CDR3 spans 16 amino acids.

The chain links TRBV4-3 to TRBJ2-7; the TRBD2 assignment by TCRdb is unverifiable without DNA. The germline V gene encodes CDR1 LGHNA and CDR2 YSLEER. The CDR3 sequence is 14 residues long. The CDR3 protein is CASSQETSDDEQYF.

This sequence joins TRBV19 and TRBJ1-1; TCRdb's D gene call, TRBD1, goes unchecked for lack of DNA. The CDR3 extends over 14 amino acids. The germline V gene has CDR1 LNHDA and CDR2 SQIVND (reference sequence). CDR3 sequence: CASSLGPMNTEAFF.

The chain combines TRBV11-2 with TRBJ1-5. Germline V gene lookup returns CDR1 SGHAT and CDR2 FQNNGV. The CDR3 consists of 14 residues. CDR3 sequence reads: CASSLGYSNQPQHF.